What follows are 31 T cell receptor beta chains derived from one specimen sequenced in a study of shared T cell receptors in the human thymus. Sequencing was performed with immunoSEQ multiplex PCR; in TCRdb, only in-frame clones are kept and a portion is missing. In the table there are 500,000 to 550,000 clones, around three quarters of which are singletons. The same data also contributed to another study, on human thymus T cells.

Sequenced: thymocytes. All receptors come from a boy under three years old with a congenital heart defect.

The count of this clone is one. This chain links TRBV7-2 with TRBJ2-3; the D gene is possibly TRBD2 (6 bases). This CDR3 comprises 17 residues. Germline V CDR1 and CDR2: SGHTA, FQGNSA. V lost 1 base to trimming and J lost 0 bases, with 14 bases between them. The CDR3 nucleotides are TGTGCCAGCAGCTTAGGGCGGGGCCAGGCGAGCACAGATACGCAGTATTTT. As protein: CASSLGRGQASTDTQYF.

The V gene is TRBV30, the J gene TRBJ1-4, with D hard to call. The V gene lost 0 bases and the J gene lost 4 bases, with 9 bases spanning the gap. This CDR3 region has 14 residues. Germline loops: CDR1 GTSNPN, CDR2 SVGIG (reference sequence). The CDR3 DNA reads TGTGCCTGGAGTGTACTTGGTCATAATGAAAAACTGTTTTTT. This sequence encodes CAWSVLGHNEKLFF.

V usage is TRBV27 and J usage is TRBJ2-7; 10 positions agree with TRBD1. With V trimmed by 6 bases and J by 4 bases, 6 bases remained unmatched. This CDR3 has 14 amino acids. Germline CDR1 MNHEY, CDR2 SMNVEV (reference sequence). CDR3 in amino acids: CASSPGTGVYEQYF. The CDR3 nucleotides read TGTGCCAGCAGCCCCGGGACAGGGGTGTACGAGCAGTACTTC.

This chain links TRBV5-1 with TRBJ2-6, with a possible D match to TRBD2 (6 bases). V was trimmed by 4 bases and J by 4 bases, leaving 21 bases between them. Germline CDR1 reads SGHRS; CDR2 reads YFSETQ. CDR3 length: 18 amino acids. DNA of the CDR3: TGCGCCAGCAGCCTCCGGGACTCAGAGGGGTCCGGGGCCAACGTCCTGACTTTC. Protein: CASSLRDSEGSGANVLTF.

The chain uses TRBV4-3 and TRBJ1-1, with 9 bases identical to TRBD1. Germline V gene sequence: CDR1 LGHNA, CDR2 YSLEER. V lost 1 base and J lost 1; bases outside the gene matches: 4. The CDR3 loop spans 16 amino acids. DNA for the CDR3: TGCGCCAGCAGCCAAGTGAGGGACAGGGAGAACACTGAAGCTTTCTTT. This translates into CASSQVRDRENTEAFF.

The V call is TRBV7-9, the J call TRBJ1-5; D not certain. V lost 3 bases and J lost 0, with 9 bases in between. CDR1 is SEHNR and CDR2 is FQNEAQ in the germline V gene (reference sequence). This CDR3 is 15 amino acids long. CDR3 nucleotide sequence: TGTGCCAGCAGCTTTGCGGTCTATAGCAATCAGCCCCAGCATTTT. Its translation is CASSFAVYSNQPQHF. Based on the CDR3 plus reference TRBV7-9 and TRBJ1-5, the full variable domain is DTGVSQNPRHKITKRGQNVTFRCDPISEHNRLYWYRQTLGQGPEFLTYFQNEAQLEKSRLLSDRFSAERPKGSFSTLEIQRTEQGDSAMYLCASSFAVYSNQPQHFGDGTRLSIL.

The chain employs TRBV29-1 and TRBJ2-7; 11 positions agree with TRBD2. Looked up from germline, CDR1 is SQVTM and CDR2 is ANQGSEA. This CDR3 contains 13 residues. Germline trimming cut 7 bases from V and 5 bases from J; bases unmatched to any gene: 7. The CDR3 DNA follows: TGCAGCGCCATACTAGCGGGAGAGAACGAGCAGTACTTC. Translation gives CSAILAGENEQYF.

Worth noting for this clone: Here the CDR3 omits its conserved ending phenylalanine or tryptophan, so a read error is the likely source. The limits of the CDR3 on the DNA are not certain, so only TCRdb's listed CDR3 is given. The gene calls are TRBV4-2 and TRBJ2-3; the D call TRBD2 from the table was never checked on the DNA. The CDR3 is made up of 11 amino acids, end residues included. From germline, CDR1 is LGHNA and CDR2 YNFKEQ. This chain's CDR3 is CASSQDILTTL.

This clone was recorded only once. This chain joins TRBV25-1 and TRBJ2-7; D unclear. Trimming stripped 11 bases from V and 6 bases from J, with 14 bases between. Germline assignment: CDR1 MGHDK and CDR2 SYGVNS. This CDR3 region has 11 residues. CDR3 residues: CARSPSPEQYF. The CDR3 nucleotides are TGTGCCCGTTCCCCGTCCCCCGAGCAGTACTTC.

The genes are TRBV27 and TRBJ2-7; 11 nucleotides line up with TRBD1. Germline CDR1 and CDR2: MNHEY and SMNVEV (reference sequence). The V gene end was trimmed by 5 bases and the J gene end by 2 bases; junction bases not matched to a gene: 5. CDR3 length: 15 residues. The CDR3 DNA reads TGTGCCAGCAGTCCAGGGGGACAGGGGGCCTACGAGCAGTACTTC. This codes for CASSPGGQGAYEQYF.

The chain combines TRBV5-1 with TRBJ2-5; 12 bases map to TRBD2. Germline loops: CDR1 SGHRS, CDR2 YFSETQ. CDR3 length equals 15 residues. With 2 bases clipped from V and 4 bases from J, the junction kept 3 bases outside the gene matches. The CDR3 sequence is CASSLGLAGPETQYF. CDR3 bases: TGCGCCAGCAGCTTAGGACTAGCGGGACCAGAGACCCAGTACTTC.

The gene calls are TRBV9 and TRBJ2-6; 8 bases line up with TRBD2. J gave up 0 bases and V 5 bases, and 7 bases lay outside the gene matches. Germline CDR1 is SGDLS and CDR2 is YYNGEE. This CDR3 is 17 amino acids long. The CDR3 protein is CASSLAGGLSGANVLTF. CDR3 nucleotides: TGTGCCAGCAGTTTGGCGGGAGGCCTCTCTGGGGCCAACGTCCTGACTTTC.

This clone was found once. The chain joins TRBV5-8 to TRBJ2-1, with D hard to call. This CDR3 spans 13 amino acids. The germline V and J ends were trimmed by 2 bases and 5 bases, with 8 bases remaining between them. Germline V lookup: CDR1 SGHTS, CDR2 YDEGEE. CDR3 sequence (DNA): TGTGCCAGCAGCTTTGAGGAAAACAATGAGCAGTTCTTC. Amino acids: CASSFEENNEQFF.

The V and J genes are TRBV4-1 and TRBJ2-7; 9 nucleotides match TRBD2. Germline values: CDR1 MGHRA, CDR2 YSYEKL. The CDR3 is made up of 16 amino acids. V gave up 1 base and J gave up 7 bases; unmatched junction bases: 11. In nucleotides, the CDR3 is TGCGCCAGCAGCCAAGCGAGGGGAGGACTAGCGAGGGAGCAGTACTTC. Translation gives CASSQARGGLAREQYF.

J is TRBJ1-1 and V is TRBV10-3; TRBD1 is a possible D gene (5 bases). This CDR3 spans 15 amino acids. Germline assignment: CDR1 ENHRY and CDR2 SYGVKD. Between the trimmed V and J ends, which lost 3 bases and 1 base, there was a span of 12 bases. The DNA for the CDR3 is TGTGCCATCAGTGAACCGGACATGGCGAACACTGAAGCTTTCTTT. Its protein is CAISEPDMANTEAFF.

The chain joins TRBV5-1 to TRBJ2-2; 10 nucleotides line up with TRBD2. J gave up 7 bases and V 2 bases, and 11 bases lay outside the gene matches. Germline V lookup: CDR1 SGHRS, CDR2 YFSETQ. The CDR3 has 17 amino acids. CDR3 protein: CASSLNPPGLANGELFF. The CDR3, as DNA: TGCGCCAGCAGCTTAAACCCGCCGGGACTAGCGAACGGGGAGCTGTTTTTT. The variable domain in full, with the rest retrieved from reference TRBV5-1 and TRBJ2-2, is KAGVTQTPRYLIKTRGQQVTLSCSPISGHRSVSWYQQTPGQGLQFLFEYFSETQRNKGNFPGRFSGRQFSNSRSEMNVSTLELGDSALYLCASSLNPPGLANGELFFGEGSRLTVL.

The V call is TRBV25-1, the J call TRBJ1-2, with a tentative D call TRBD1 (5 bases). Trimming took 4 bases from V and 1 from J, leaving 10 bases between them. The CDR3 is 14 amino acids. Per germline, CDR1 MGHDK and CDR2 SYGVNS. The CDR3 bases are TGTGCCAGCAGTGTCCAGGGTTATAACTATGGCTACACCTTC. Encoded protein: CASSVQGYNYGYTF.

This sequence joins TRBV29-1 and TRBJ2-5, with D tentatively TRBD1 (6 bases). The J call may be incorrect, as the DNA end agrees better with TRBJ2-7. This CDR3 is built from 12 residues. Germline V CDR1 and CDR2: SQVTM, ANQGSEA. The CDR3 reads CSVPGQNYEQYF. As DNA, the CDR3 is TGCAGCGTCCCAGGACAGAACTACGAGCAGTACTTC.

The chain couples TRBV15 to TRBJ1-2; D is perhaps TRBD1 (5 bases). V lost 1 base, J lost 5 bases, and 14 bases lay in between. Germline V gene sequence: CDR1 LNHNV, CDR2 YYDKDF (reference sequence). The CDR3 spans 15 residues. The CDR3 is CATSRGLGHDYGYTF. The DNA of the CDR3 is TGTGCCACCAGCAGAGGTTTGGGGCACGATTATGGCTACACCTTC.

This clone showed up just a few times. V and J are TRBV19 and TRBJ1-5; possible D gene TRBD1, 5 bases. The CDR3 has 14 residues. The germline V gene encodes CDR1 LNHDA and CDR2 SQIVND (reference sequence). Trimming left V 6 bases short and J 3 bases short, with 12 bases between. The CDR3 sequence is CASSSGGSNQPQHF. The CDR3 DNA reads TGTGCCAGTAGCTCCGGGGGTTCCAATCAGCCCCAGCATTTT.

V usage is TRBV28 and J usage is TRBJ2-2; D remains ambiguous. The V gene's germline CDR1 is MDHEN and CDR2 SYDVKM. The CDR3 totals 13 residues. Trimming removed 10 bases from V and 6 bases from J, with 15 bases in between. The CDR3 region has the DNA TGTGCCATAAGCCTCGTGATATCCGGGGAGCTGTTTTTT. This codes for CAISLVISGELFF.

The J gene is TRBJ1-2, the V gene TRBV6-5; D remains unclear. Germline CDR1 MNHEY, CDR2 SVGAGI. V dropped 10 bases and J dropped 7 bases, with 16 bases sitting between them. The CDR3 contains 12 residues. The CDR3 DNA follows: TGTGCCACCCGAATGGAGGAGAGTGGCTACACCTTC. Protein: CATRMEESGYTF.

The V call is TRBV29-1, the J call TRBJ2-7, with D perhaps matching TRBD2 (6 bases). Trimming removed 8 bases at V and 2 bases at J, with 19 bases between. Per germline, CDR1 SQVTM and CDR2 ANQGSEA. CDR3 length: 14 amino acids. The CDR3 loop reads CSTASGTPTYEQYF. The CDR3 DNA sequence: TGCAGCACCGCCTCCGGGACTCCTACCTACGAGCAGTACTTC.

The V gene is TRBV5-5, the J gene TRBJ1-1; 11 positions match TRBD1. With 4 bases clipped from V and 4 bases from J, the junction kept 12 bases outside the gene matches. CDR1 is SGHKS and CDR2 is YYEKEE in the germline V gene (reference sequence). CDR3 length: 17 amino acids. The CDR3 DNA reads as TGTGCCAGCAGCAGTCATACGGACAGGGGGCCGGGCACTGAAGCTTTCTTT. Protein sequence: CASSSHTDRGPGTEAFF.

This clone has more than one count but fewer than ten. The chain combines TRBV7-2 with TRBJ1-2; TRBD1 is a possible D gene (6 bases). Trimming left V 7 bases short and J 4 bases short, with 19 bases between. CDR1 is SGHTA, CDR2 FQGNSA, per germline. The CDR3 totals 15 residues. The CDR3 spells CASTHIPGHFYGYTF. The CDR3 nucleotides read TGTGCCAGCACCCATATACCGGGACATTTCTATGGCTACACCTTC.

The chain's CDR3 is CASSSNRGIEGYTF. The CDR3 DNA is TGTGCCAGCAGTTCCAACAGGGGGATCGAGGGCTACACCTTC. The chain uses TRBV6-5 and TRBJ1-2; 8 bases map to TRBD1. J lost 8 bases, V lost 4 bases, and 9 bases had no gene match. The CDR3 contains 14 residues. CDR1 and CDR2 from the germline V gene are MNHEY and SVGAGI.

The rearrangement links TRBV7-3 to TRBJ2-1; D might be TRBD2 (6 bases). The CDR3 has 14 residues. The V end lost 2 bases, the J end lost 8 bases, and 13 bases lay between the germline ends. Germline-derived CDR1 and CDR2 are SGHTA and FQGTGA. The CDR3 DNA sequence: TGTGCCAGCAGCTTAGGGGGTGCGGGGTATGAGCAGTTCTTC. This codes for CASSLGGAGYEQFF.

V usage is TRBV6-4 and J usage is TRBJ2-1; D remains ambiguous. The CDR3 spans 15 residues. Germline V CDR1 and CDR2: MRHNA, SNTAGT. Between the trimmed V and J ends, which lost 0 bases and 0 bases, there was a span of 6 bases. CDR3 residues: CASSDSRSSYNEQFF. CDR3 DNA: TGTGCCAGCAGTGACTCGCGGAGCTCCTACAATGAGCAGTTCTTC.

The chain couples TRBV6-1 to TRBJ1-1, with 7 bases matching TRBD1. Germline values: CDR1 MNHNS, CDR2 SASEGT. V shed 4 bases, J shed 4 bases, and the junction held 15 bases outside the gene matches. This CDR3 spans 17 amino acids. The CDR3 DNA is TGTGCCAGCAGTGGGATCAGGGGGACACCCCAGGGCACTGAAGCTTTCTTT. Translating gives CASSGIRGTPQGTEAFF.

This clone has only a few counts. The CDR3 sequence is CASSPAYLLTGGAKNGYTF. The CDR3, as DNA: TGTGCCAGCAGCCCGGCGTATCTCTTGACAGGGGGCGCCAAGAATGGCTACACCTTC. The chain employs TRBV5-6 and TRBJ1-2; the match to TRBD1 covers 10 bases. The trim removed 4 bases at V and 6 bases at J, leaving 21 bases unmatched. Germline values: CDR1 SGHDT, CDR2 YYEEEE. The length of the CDR3 is 19 residues.

V is TRBV18 and J is TRBJ2-3; D is perhaps TRBD1 (6 bases). The CDR3 loop spans 15 amino acids. Germline CDR1 reads KGHSH; CDR2 reads LQKENI. V lost 0 bases and J lost 2, with 9 bases in between. CDR3 nucleotides: TGTGCCAGCTCACCACCGGGGGACATCACAGATACGCAGTATTTT. Its protein is CASSPPGDITDTQYF.